This TCR beta chain was observed in a study of kidney transplant recipient with SARS-CoV-2 infection. Note on this clonotype: A junction boundary mismatches the germline segment, possibly from a read error.

CDR1 is SGHRS, CDR2 YFSETQ, per germline. The CDR3 consists of 15 residues. TCRdb reprocessed the reads with MiXCR, giving one entry per CDR3 protein. The sample shows approximately 240,000 distinct CDR3 sequences, around 28% of them seen only once. The chain is built from TRBV5-1 and TRBJ2-5; D could derive from TRBD1 or TRBD2 (5 bases each). The TCR comes from a male patient aged 25-45 years who had COVID-19 and was a kidney transplant recipient. Certain T cells may be donor cells from the graft. Sample: a blood sample, taken at baseline and on day 111 from a kidney transplant recipient. In DNA, the CDR3 is TGCGCCGGCAGCTCCCGACGGGGCGACCAAGAGACCCAGTACTTC. Translated: CAGSSRRGDQETQYF. The full variable domain, in which reference TRBV5-1 and TRBJ2-5 provide the parts outside the CDR3, is KAGVTQTPRYLIKTRGQQVTLSCSPISGHRSVSWYQQTPGQGLQFLFEYFSETQRNKGNFPGRFSGRQFSNSRSEMNVSTLELGDSALYLCAGSSRRGDQETQYFGPGTRLLVL.